This record covers a single T cell receptor beta chain. A marrow graft followed busulfan-fludarabine conditioning, with cyclophosphamide on days +3 and +4. The protocol was immunoSEQ multiplex PCR, while the TCRdb copy is restricted to in-frame clones and leaves out a portion. The sample has roughly 19,000 clones; 74% are singletons. This sample is drawn from a study of T cells after posttransplantation cyclophosphamide. The clonotype was recovered from a male patient aged 25-45 years who received an allogeneic stem cell transplant from a related donor, was CMV-positive, and had acute GVHD only. Some T cells may be provided by the graft donor. The specimen comprised PBMCs, sampled after an allogeneic stem cell transplant with post-transplant cyclophosphamide.

The CDR3 loop reads CAYHRDKPNVLTF. CDR3 coding DNA: TGTGCCTACCACCGGGACAAACCCAACGTCCTGACTTTC. The rearrangement links TRBV30 to TRBJ2-6; possible D gene TRBD1, 6 bases. The V end lost 7 bases, the J end lost 8 bases, and 15 bases lay between the germline ends. The CDR3 sequence is 13 residues long. CDR1 is GTSNPN and CDR2 is SVGIG in the germline V gene (reference sequence).